Listed below are T cell receptor beta chains from one sample, sequenced in a study of tumor and adjacent non-tumor tissue in lung cancer. TCRdb recomputed calls from the multiplex PCR reads with MiXCR, one row per CDR3 protein. The repertoire includes 200,000 to 250,000 distinct CDR3 sequences, about 76% of them detected once, and under 30% sits in the top ten. The sequencing sample was made of lung tumor tissue. These receptors came from a man aged 60 to 69 with non-small cell lung cancer. The CDR3 runs from the conserved cysteine through the conserved F or W. The order of the fields is J gene, clone size, V gene, D gene, CDR3 protein, CDR3 DNA. D genes are given only for firm matches. Expanded clones get a size class; other rows say once, few or many, or leave the size out.

>TRBJ1-5|-|TRBV20-1|TRBD1
CSAKPQGWNQSQHF
TGCAGTGCTAAACCACAGGGGTGGAATCAGTCCCAGCATTTT
>TRBJ1-6|-|TRBV10-3|TRBD1
CAISETGAPSPLHF
TGTGCCATCAGTGAGACAGGGGCGCCTTCACCCCTCCACTTT
>TRBJ1-2|-|TRBV4-2|-
CVSTQEQPTDGYTF
TGTGTCAGCACCCAAGAGCAACCGACGGATGGCTACACCTTC
>TRBJ2-3|-|TRBV24-1|TRBD1
CATSDPGQGSSTDTQYF
TGTGCCACCAGTGATCCGGGACAGGGAAGTTCGACAGATACGCAGTATTTT
>TRBJ1-1|-|TRBV30|-
CAWSVMGGTEAFF
TGTGCCTGGAGTGTAATGGGGGGGACTGAAGCCTTCTTT
>TRBJ2-1|-|TRBV4-2|TRBD2
CANRQEFVAGGNEQFF
TGTGCCAACAGGCAAGAGTTTGTAGCGGGGGGCAATGAGCAGTTCTTC
>TRBJ1-1|-|TRBV4-1|-
CASSQGRRGMNTEAFF
TGCGCCAGCAGCCAGGGCAGGAGGGGGATGAACACTGAAGCTTTCTTT
>TRBJ2-7|-|TRBV12-3/TRBV12-4|-
CVSSPRGFFSYEQYF
TGTGTCAGCAGTCCAAGGGGGTTTTTTTCCTACGAGCAGTACTTC
>TRBJ1-2|medium-sized|TRBV7-9|-
CASSSSSADYGYTF
TGTGCCAGCAGCTCCTCGTCGGCGGACTATGGCTACACCTTC
>TRBJ2-7|-|TRBV20-1|-
CSVVRLGYEQYF
TGCAGTGTAGTGCGACTTGGCTACGAGCAATACTTC
>TRBJ2-5|few|TRBV6-2/TRBV6-3|TRBD1
CASSRPPTGRETQYF
TGTGCCAGCAGTAGACCCCCGACAGGGCGGGAGACCCAGTACTTC
>TRBJ1-2|-|TRBV6-2/TRBV6-3|-
CVSSMRGRGYTF
TGTGTCAGCAGTATGAGGGGTAGGGGCTACACCTTC
>TRBJ2-1|once|TRBV7-8|-
CASSLGRGRNYDEQFF
TGTGCCAGCAGCTTAGGTAGGGGCAGAAATTACGATGAGCAGTTCTTC
>TRBJ2-7|-|TRBV12-3/TRBV12-4|-
CASSGGHSSYEQYF
TGTGCCAGCAGTGGGGGACACTCCTCCTACGAGCAGTACTTC
>TRBJ1-6|-|TRBV18|-
CASSVGTPASLHF
TGTGCCAGCTCAGTGGGCACGCCCGCTTCCCTCCACTTT
>TRBJ1-1|-|TRBV5-1|-
CASSYMRETEAFF
TGCGCCAGCTCCTATATGAGGGAAACTGAAGCTTTCTTT
>TRBJ1-2|-|TRBV30|-
CARSVQQGYGYTF
TGTGCCAGGAGTGTACAGCAAGGCTATGGCTACACCTTC
>TRBJ2-2|-|TRBV20-1|-
CSASKNTGEMFF
TGCAGTGCTAGTAAGAACACCGGGGAGATGTTTTTT
>TRBJ2-5|many|TRBV11-2|-
CASSLSGRRQETQYF
TGTGCCAGCAGCTTATCAGGGAGGAGGCAAGAGACCCAGTACTTC
>TRBJ1-1|-|TRBV13|TRBD1
CASRRVGQGAYPHTEAFF
TGTGCCAGCAGGCGCGTAGGACAGGGAGCGTACCCCCACACTGAAGCTTTCTTT
>TRBJ2-1|-|TRBV20-1|TRBD2
CSATQFSGSNNEQFF
TGCAGTGCTACCCAGTTTAGCGGGAGCAACAATGAGCAGTTCTTC
>TRBJ2-2|-|TRBV5-8|-
CASSYYPTNTGELFF
TGTGCCAGCAGCTACTATCCGACGAACACCGGGGAGCTGTTTTTT
>TRBJ2-7|-|TRBV7-9|TRBD1
CASGRTGVQQYF
TGTGCCAGCGGACGGACAGGGGTACAGCAGTACTTC
>TRBJ1-3|-|TRBV10-3|-
CAISDARGSTGNTIYF
TGTGCCATCAGTGACGCGCGGGGAAGTACTGGAAACACCATATATTTT
>TRBJ2-4|-|TRBV4-2|-
CASSQYLHYPLAKNIQYF
TGTGCCAGCAGCCAATACTTGCACTACCCTCTAGCCAAAAACATTCAGTACTTC
>TRBJ2-2|-|TRBV20-1|-
CSARDQPLTGELFF
TGCAGTGCTAGAGATCAACCCTTGACCGGGGAGCTGTTTTTT
>TRBJ1-2|-|TRBV5-1|TRBD1
CASSGRRDRGLPTYGYTF
TGCGCCAGCAGCGGGCGCCGGGACAGGGGGCTCCCCACCTATGGCTACACCTTC
>TRBJ2-3|-|TRBV11-2|TRBD2
CASGSHLAGSTDTQYF
TGTGCCAGCGGGTCTCACCTAGCGGGGAGCACAGATACGCAGTATTTT
>TRBJ2-7|-|TRBV11-2|-
CASIYVTTPIFSYEQYF
TGTGCCAGCATCTACGTCACGACACCTATCTTTTCCTACGAGCAGTACTTC
>TRBJ2-3|many|TRBV4-3|-
CASSQEGKTIDTQYF
TGCGCCAGCAGCCAAGAAGGCAAGACAATAGATACGCAGTATTTT
>TRBJ2-1|-|TRBV11-2|-
CASNRVNELFF
TGTGCCAGCAACCGGGTCAATGAGCTGTTCTTC
>TRBJ1-2|-|TRBV11-2|-
CASNLEQGGGYGYTF
TGTGCCAGCAACTTAGAGCAGGGCGGTGGCTATGGCTACACATTC
>TRBJ2-5|many|TRBV20-1|-
CSATDNRLSYQETQYF
TGCAGTGCTACCGACAACAGGTTATCGTACCAAGAGACCCAGTACTTC
>TRBJ2-1|-|TRBV20-1|-
CSARGTLLYNEHLF
TGCAGTGCTAGGGGGACTTTGCTCTACAATGAGCATTTATTC
>TRBJ2-7|-|TRBV11-1|-
CTSSLAIRDNYYEQYF
TGTACCAGCAGCTTAGCTATTCGTGACAACTATTACGAGCAGTACTTC
>TRBJ2-5|few|TRBV24-1|TRBD2
CATSDWTSGGHQETQYF
TGTGCCACCAGTGACTGGACTAGCGGGGGACACCAAGAGACCCAGTACTTC
>TRBJ2-7|-|TRBV20-1|TRBD2
CSPRTSGKTHEQYF
TGCAGTCCTAGAACTAGCGGGAAGACCCACGAGCAGTACTTC
>TRBJ1-4|-|TRBV11-1|-
CASSPRRESFEKLYF
TGTGCCAGCAGCCCTCGCCGGGAGTCGTTTGAAAAACTGTATTTT
>TRBJ1-5|-|TRBV15|-
CATSPLSGGFGQPQHF
TGTGCCACCAGCCCCCTCAGTGGGGGTTTCGGCCAGCCCCAGCATTTT
>TRBJ1-1|-|TRBV5-6|-
CASRDFLNRAPSTEAFF
TGTGCTAGCAGGGACTTCCTTAACAGGGCCCCGAGCACTGAAGCTTTCTTT
>TRBJ1-3|-|TRBV12-3/TRBV12-4|-
CASNKVKKTGNTIYF
TGTGCCAGCAATAAAGTCAAAAAGACTGGAAACACCATATATTTT
>TRBJ1-1|few|TRBV6-1|-
CASSERGVNTEAFF
TGTGCCAGCAGTGAGCGGGGAGTAAACACTGAAGCTTTCTTT
>TRBJ1-6|-|TRBV6-1|-
CASTMRGRPNSILHF
TGTGCCAGCACTATGAGGGGCAGGCCCAATTCAATCCTCCACTTT
>TRBJ2-3|-|TRBV20-1|TRBD2
CTARSGLAVASWDTQYF
TGCACTGCTAGATCAGGACTAGCGGTGGCCTCCTGGGATACGCAGTATTTT
>TRBJ2-5|-|TRBV5-4|-
CASRFGWVLETQYF
TGTGCCAGCAGATTCGGGTGGGTTCTAGAGACCCAGTACTTC
>TRBJ2-4|few|TRBV5-4|-
CASSLVGGAKNIQYF
TGTGCCAGCAGCTTGGTCGGTGGAGCCAAAAACATTCAGTACTTC
>TRBJ1-5|many|TRBV5-5|-
CASNQGPTTGNQPQHF
TGTGCCAGCAACCAAGGACCCACCACTGGCAATCAGCCCCAGCATTTT
>TRBJ2-2|-|TRBV29-1|-
CIVGHSAGELFF
TGCATCGTCGGACATAGCGCCGGGGAGCTGTTTTTT
>TRBJ2-1|many|TRBV4-1|-
CASSQVMGPANEQFF
TGCGCCAGCAGCCAAGTCATGGGCCCAGCCAATGAGCAGTTCTTC
>TRBJ1-1|-|TRBV20-1|-
CSARGGAGNTEALF
TGCAGTGCTAGAGGGGGAGCGGGGAATACTGAAGCTCTCTTT
>TRBJ1-1|-|TRBV11-2|-
CASILVGTTNTEALF
TGTGCCAGCATCTTAGTCGGGACAACGAACACTGAAGCTCTCTTT
>TRBJ1-5|-|TRBV9|-
CASSVGSSGNQPQHF
TGTGCCAGCAGCGTAGGGTCTTCCGGTAATCAGCCCCAGCATTTT
>TRBJ2-7|few|TRBV20-1|TRBD2
CSARDLAGGTYEQYF
TGCAGTGCAAGGGATCTAGCGGGGGGCACCTACGAGCAGTACTTC
>TRBJ2-3|few|TRBV5-1|-
CASSLGESTDTQYF
TGCGCCAGCAGCTTGGGGGAAAGCACAGATACGCAGTATTTT
>TRBJ2-3|once|TRBV20-1|-
CSAREGPIRYTDTQFF
TGCAGTGCTAGAGAGGGACCAATTAGGTACACAGATACGCAGTTTTTT
>TRBJ1-5|-|TRBV28|-
CASSPLADQTQHF
TGTGCCAGCAGTCCCCTCGCGGACCAGACCCAGCATTTT
>TRBJ2-1|-|TRBV7-9|-
CASSLGAGGEQFF
TGTGCCAGCAGCTTAGGGGCCGGGGGTGAGCAGTTCTTC
>TRBJ2-7|-|TRBV27|-
CASSLRGIPTYEQYF
TGTGCCAGCAGTTTGAGGGGGATACCAACCTACGAGCAGTACTTC
>TRBJ2-3|-|TRBV20-1|TRBD2
CSVERLAGDGADTQYF
TGCAGTGTTGAAAGACTAGCGGGGGACGGGGCAGATACACAGTATTTT